This T cell receptor (beta chain) originates from a study of CD8+ T cells in alopecia areata. The wider study: The investigators scored severity in treated patients by the percentage of affected scalp area. Overall study findings and caveats: Many expanded lesional clones persisted in scalp and blood during tofacitinib treatment.

Noted treatment: oral pan-JAK inhibitor, 5-10 mg twice daily. A note on this clone: Its target is unknown.

TCR sequencing used cDNA made by reverse transcription of extracted RNA. TCRdb's copy holds only in-frame clones and misses some; the assay was immunoSEQ multiplex PCR. There are roughly 200,000 clones in the sample; roughly 40% occur only once, and about 2.6% lies in the top ten. CDR1 and CDR2 (germline): SGHDT, YYEEEE. The trim removed 0 bases at V and 0 bases at J, leaving 12 bases unmatched. CDR3 length equals 18 residues. The gene calls are TRBV5-6 and TRBJ2-7, with 7 nucleotides matching TRBD2. This clonotype originated in a human donor with alopecia areata. Here the sequenced sample was CD4+ T cells sorted from blood, taken at roughly week 36, from a patient treated with tofacitinib. In nucleotides, the CDR3 is TGTGCCAGCAGCTTGGTCCGGGCGGGAGCGGCCCGCTCCTACGAGCAGTACTTC. Translation: CASSLVRAGAARSYEQYF.